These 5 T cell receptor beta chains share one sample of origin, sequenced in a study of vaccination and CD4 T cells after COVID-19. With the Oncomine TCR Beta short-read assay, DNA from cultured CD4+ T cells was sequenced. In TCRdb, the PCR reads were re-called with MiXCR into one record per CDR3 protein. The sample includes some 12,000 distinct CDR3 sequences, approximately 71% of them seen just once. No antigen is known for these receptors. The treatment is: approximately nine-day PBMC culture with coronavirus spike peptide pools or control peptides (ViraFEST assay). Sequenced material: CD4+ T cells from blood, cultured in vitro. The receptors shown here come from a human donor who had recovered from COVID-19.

The chain's CDR3 is CSASGARQTYEQYF. CDR3 DNA sequence: TGCAGTGCTAGTGGGGCCAGGCAGACCTACGAGCAGTACTTC. V and J are TRBV20-1 and TRBJ2-7; tentatively, D is TRBD1 (5 bases). The CDR3 sequence is 14 residues long. V shed 3 bases and J shed 2 bases, with 14 bases lying between them. In germline, CDR1 is DFQATT, CDR2 SNEGSKA (reference sequence).

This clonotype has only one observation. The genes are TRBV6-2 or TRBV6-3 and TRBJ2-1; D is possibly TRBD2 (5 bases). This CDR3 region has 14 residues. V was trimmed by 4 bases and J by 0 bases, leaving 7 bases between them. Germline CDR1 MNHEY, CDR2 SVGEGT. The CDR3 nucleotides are TGTGCCAGCAGTTCTAGCAGCTCCTACAATGAGCAGTTCTTC. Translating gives CASSSSSSYNEQFF.

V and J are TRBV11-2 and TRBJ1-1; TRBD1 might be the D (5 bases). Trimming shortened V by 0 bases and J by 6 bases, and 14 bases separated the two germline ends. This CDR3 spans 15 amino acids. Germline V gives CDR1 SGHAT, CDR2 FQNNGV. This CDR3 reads CASSLDRAGTAEAFF. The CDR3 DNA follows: TGTGCCAGCAGCTTAGATCGGGCAGGGACGGCTGAAGCTTTCTTT. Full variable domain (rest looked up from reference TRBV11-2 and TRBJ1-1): EAGVAQSPRYKIIEKRQSVAFWCNPISGHATLYWYQQILGQGPKLLIQFQNNGVVDDSQLPKDRFSAERLKGVDSTLKIQPAKLEDSAVYLCASSLDRAGTAEAFFGQGTRLTVV.

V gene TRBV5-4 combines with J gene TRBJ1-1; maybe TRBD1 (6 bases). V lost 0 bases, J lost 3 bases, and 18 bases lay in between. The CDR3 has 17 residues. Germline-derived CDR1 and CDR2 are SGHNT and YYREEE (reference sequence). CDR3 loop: CASSLVGQRGRDTEAFF. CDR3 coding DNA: TGTGCCAGCAGCTTGGTGGGGCAAAGGGGGAGGGACACTGAAGCTTTCTTT.

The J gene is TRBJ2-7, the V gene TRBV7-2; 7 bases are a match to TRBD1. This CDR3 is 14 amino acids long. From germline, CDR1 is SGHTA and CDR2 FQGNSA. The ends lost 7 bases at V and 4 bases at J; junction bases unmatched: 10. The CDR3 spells CASTRDSIQYEQYF. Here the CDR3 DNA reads TGTGCCAGCACCCGGGACAGTATACAATACGAGCAGTACTTC.